The 30 T cell receptor beta chains presented below share a single source sample, sequenced in a study of cytomegalovirus exposure and HLA in healthy donors. The study ran its PCR with 60 Vbeta and 13 Jbeta primers. Data came from immunoSEQ multiplex PCR; TCRdb stores just in-frame clones and leaves some out. The repertoire consists of about 120,000 clones, with approximately 80% occurring once and the leading ten covering 3% to 3.5%. Sequenced: PBMCs. All receptors come from a male donor in good health and CMV-seronegative.

The sample holds a few counts of this clone. The chain couples TRBV9 to TRBJ1-3, with D hard to call. The CDR3 extends over 15 amino acids. Trimming pared 4 bases from V and 0 bases from J, leaving 11 bases between. Germline V gene data show CDR1 as SGDLS and CDR2 as YYNGEE. CDR3 sequence (DNA): TGTGCCAGCAGCCTCGGGATCTCCTCTGGAAACACCATATATTTT. Translating gives CASSLGISSGNTIYF. Complete variable domain (other parts from reference TRBV9 and TRBJ1-3): DSGVTQTPKHLITATGQRVTLRCSPRSGDLSVYWYQQSLDQGLQFLIQYYNGEERAKGNILERFSAQQFPDLHSELNLSSLELGDSALYFCASSLGISSGNTIYFGEGSWLTVV.

The gene calls are TRBV4-2 and TRBJ1-5; a weak D match, TRBD1 (6 bases). Germline loops: CDR1 LGHNA, CDR2 YNFKEQ. V was cut by 4 bases and J by 6 bases, with 16 bases left in between. The CDR3 totals 15 residues. The CDR3 spells CASSREGGWAQPQHF. The CDR3 DNA reads TGTGCCAGCAGCCGCGAGGGGGGGTGGGCTCAGCCCCAGCATTTT.

This clone was observed a few times. This chain links TRBV6-1 with TRBJ2-1, with 10 bases aligning to TRBD2. V gave up 1 base and J gave up 3 bases; unmatched junction bases: 0. This CDR3 is 15 amino acids long. CDR1 and CDR2 from the germline V gene are MNHNS and SASEGT. The CDR3 sequence is CASSEVAGGYNEQFF. In nucleotides, the CDR3 is TGTGCCAGCAGTGAAGTAGCGGGGGGCTACAATGAGCAGTTCTTC.

This clone appeared a few times. The chain joins TRBV7-2 to TRBJ1-6, with 8 bases fitting TRBD1. This CDR3 is 13 amino acids long. Germline-derived CDR1 and CDR2 are SGHTA and FQGNSA. Unmatched junction bases numbered 4, after V lost 5 bases and J lost 10 bases. The CDR3 nucleotides are TGTGCCAGCAGCAATGGACAGGGATCACCCCTCCACTTT. As protein: CASSNGQGSPLHF.

The chain carries TRBV5-4 and TRBJ2-2, with a weak D call TRBD2 (6 bases). This CDR3 is built from 15 residues. Germline lookup yields CDR1 SGHNT and CDR2 YYREEE (reference sequence). V was shortened by 2 bases and J by 6 bases, with 14 bases between the two germline ends. CDR3 region: CASSFGGSEPGELFF. CDR3 sequence (DNA): TGTGCCAGCAGCTTCGGAGGGAGTGAACCCGGGGAGCTGTTTTTT.

The genes are TRBV19 and TRBJ1-2, with TRBD1 matching over 8 bases. V lost 8 bases and J lost 2; bases outside the gene matches: 7. The CDR3 is 14 amino acids. Germline lookup yields CDR1 LNHDA and CDR2 SQIVND (reference sequence). CDR3 protein: CASGGRGRNYGYTF. CDR3 nucleotide sequence: TGTGCCAGTGGAGGCAGGGGGCGGAACTATGGCTACACCTTC.

The DNA for the CDR3 is TGTGCCAGCAGCCCGGACAGCGATTATGGCTACACCTTC. This gives the protein CASSPDSDYGYTF. The chain has TRBV27 and TRBJ1-2; D is possibly TRBD1 (6 bases). This CDR3 spans 13 amino acids. Trimming took 6 bases from V and 5 from J, leaving 13 bases between them. Germline CDR1 MNHEY, CDR2 SMNVEV (reference sequence).

The chain recombines TRBV27 with TRBJ2-6; D uncertain. The CDR3 totals 15 residues. V lost 3 bases, J lost 0 bases, and 6 bases lay in between. Germline assignment: CDR1 MNHEY and CDR2 SMNVEV (reference sequence). The CDR3 nucleotides are TGTGCCAGCAGTTTCCCCAGCTCTGGGGCCAACGTCCTGACTTTC. Translation gives CASSFPSSGANVLTF.

The chain has TRBV30 and TRBJ1-5, with TRBD1 identical over 8 bases. V gave up 7 bases and J gave up 6 bases; unmatched junction bases: 8. Germline CDR1 GTSNPN, CDR2 SVGIG (reference sequence). This CDR3 region has 13 residues. The CDR3 DNA is TGTGCCTTAACTCAGGGGGCAGGTCAGCCCCAGCATTTT. Translated, it gives CALTQGAGQPQHF.

V gene TRBV7-2 combines with J gene TRBJ2-1; 10 nucleotides line up with TRBD2. The J segment lost 9 bases and the V segment lost 3 bases, leaving 8 bases of the junction unmatched. The germline V gene has CDR1 SGHTA and CDR2 FQGNSA. This CDR3 contains 15 residues. CDR3 in DNA: TGTGCCAGCAGCTTTTCAGCGGGGGGGTTCTTTGAGCAGTTCTTC. It translates to CASSFSAGGFFEQFF.

This clone was counted a few times. A read error may account for a junction end that differs from germline. The chain uses TRBV27 and TRBJ2-6; the match to TRBD1 covers 7 bases. CDR1 is MNHEY and CDR2 is SMNVEV in the germline V gene (reference sequence). This CDR3 is 15 amino acids long. The CDR3 nucleotides read TGTGCCAGCAGTTTATCGGTAGAGGGGGCCAACGGCCTGACTTTC. Translating gives CASSLSVEGANGLTF.

V gene TRBV21-1 combines with J gene TRBJ2-3; the tabulated D call, TRBD2, remains unverified against the DNA. TRBV21-1 represents a pseudogene. The CDR3 has 17 residues. CDR3 sequence: CASRDRGLAGGTDTQYF. The DNA for the CDR3 is TGTGCCAGCAGGGACAGGGGACTAGCGGGAGGCACAGATACGCAGTATTTT.

This chain connects TRBV5-1 to TRBJ2-6, with 10 bases matching TRBD2. Germline trimming cut 3 bases from V and 0 bases from J; bases unmatched to any gene: 9. Germline CDR1 reads SGHRS; CDR2 reads YFSETQ. This CDR3 region has 19 residues. CDR3 coding DNA: TGCGCCAGCAGCTCCCTGACTAGCGGGCTCGCCTCTGGGGCCAACGTCCTGACTTTC. It encodes CASSSLTSGLASGANVLTF.

On this clone itself: One end of the junction fails to match germline, which may point to a read error. The J gene is TRBJ1-5, the V gene TRBV30; D is undetermined. This CDR3 contains 14 residues. From germline, CDR1 is GTSNPN and CDR2 SVGIG (reference sequence). CDR3 sequence reads: CAGRWTTGNQPQHF. The DNA for the CDR3 is TGTGCCGGGAGGTGGACTACAGGCAATCAGCCCCAGCATTTT.

The V gene is TRBV18, the J gene TRBJ1-1; D gene uncertain. The germline V gene encodes CDR1 KGHSH and CDR2 LQKENI. The CDR3 has 14 residues. V was cut by 3 bases and J by 3 bases, with 11 bases left in between. In DNA, the CDR3 is TGTGCCAGCTCACCTATCGCGGTCGACACTGAAGCTTTCTTT. This gives the protein CASSPIAVDTEAFF.

The chain recombines TRBV7-6 with TRBJ2-1; TRBD2 agrees at 12 bases. This CDR3 spans 15 amino acids. With 5 bases clipped from V and 9 bases from J, the junction kept 8 bases outside the gene matches. Germline CDR1 is SGHVS and CDR2 is FNYEAQ. The CDR3 sequence is CASSTGTSGRSEQFF. The DNA for the CDR3 is TGTGCCAGCAGCACCGGGACTAGCGGGCGAAGTGAGCAGTTCTTC.

The chain links TRBV14 to TRBJ1-1, with D tentatively TRBD1 (6 bases). V lost 3 bases and J lost 1, with 15 bases in between. This CDR3 is 16 amino acids long. The germline CDR1 and CDR2 sequences are SGHDN and FVKESK. The DNA of the CDR3 is TGTGCCAGCAGCCACTATACCGGGACATCGAACACTGAAGCTTTCTTT. This sequence encodes CASSHYTGTSNTEAFF.

The chain employs TRBV12-5 and TRBJ1-1; a possible D gene is TRBD1 (6 bases). This CDR3 region has 16 residues. Germline V gene sequence: CDR1 LGHNT, CDR2 FRNRAP. V lost 0 bases and J lost 4, with 15 bases in between. CDR3 bases: TGTGCTAGTGGTTTGGTAAAACAGGGAGGGGGCACTGAAGCTTTCTTT. Translated: CASGLVKQGGGTEAFF. Full variable domain (remainder filled in from reference TRBV12-5 and TRBJ1-1): DARVTQTPRHKVTEMGQEVTMRCQPILGHNTVFWYRQTMMQGLELLAYFRNRAPLDDSGMPKDRFSAEMPDATLATLKIQPSEPRDSAVYFCASGLVKQGGGTEAFFGQGTRLTVV.

This rearrangement joins TRBV30 to TRBJ2-3; TRBD2 matches 11 bases. Germline CDR1 GTSNPN, CDR2 SVGIG (reference sequence). V lost 2 bases to trimming and J lost 3 bases; unmatched junction nucleotides: 10. The CDR3 sequence is 17 residues long. The DNA for the CDR3 is TGTGCCTGGAGTATCTATTTGACTAGCGGGAAAACAGATACGCAGTATTTT. Residues: CAWSIYLTSGKTDTQYF.

This clone was counted once. J is TRBJ2-7 and V is TRBV5-1; D is possibly TRBD1 (5 bases). The CDR3 totals 13 residues. V was cut by 4 bases and J by 0 bases, with 8 bases left in between. Germline V gene sequence: CDR1 SGHRS, CDR2 YFSETQ. The CDR3 DNA follows: TGCGCCAGCAGCCCGGACACCTCCTACGAGCAGTACTTC. Translating it yields CASSPDTSYEQYF.

This clone was counted a single time. The rearrangement links TRBV30 to TRBJ1-1; 9 bases are a match to TRBD1. Germline lookup yields CDR1 GTSNPN and CDR2 SVGIG (reference sequence). V lost 0 bases and J lost 1; bases outside the gene matches: 0. This CDR3 region has 14 residues. The CDR3 DNA sequence: TGTGCCTGGAGTGTGGGACAGGGGAACACTGAAGCTTTCTTT. The encoded protein is CAWSVGQGNTEAFF.

This clone was seen only once. Other DNA sequences in the sample encode the same CDR3. This chain uses TRBV15 with TRBJ2-7; tentatively, D is TRBD1 (5 bases). The V gene's germline CDR1 is LNHNV and CDR2 YYDKDF (reference sequence). The V and J ends lost 3 bases and 4 bases respectively, with 10 bases between them. The CDR3 runs 13 residues. DNA for the CDR3: TGTGCCACCAGCAGGGATCAGGGTTACGAGCAGTACTTC. Residues: CATSRDQGYEQYF.

This chain joins TRBV19 and TRBJ2-7; 7 positions match TRBD2. This CDR3 contains 15 residues. Germline CDR1 reads LNHDA; CDR2 reads SQIVND (reference sequence). The V and J ends lost 3 bases and 2 bases, in that order; junction bases with no gene match: 7. CDR3 amino acids: CASSIQPSGTYEQYF. The CDR3 bases are TGTGCCAGTAGTATTCAGCCTAGCGGAACCTACGAGCAGTACTTC. The whole variable domain, remainder taken from reference TRBV19 and TRBJ2-7, is DGGITQSPKYLFRKEGQNVTLSCEQNLNHDAMYWYRQDPGQGLRLIYYSQIVNDFQKGDIAEGYSVSREKKESFPLTVTSAQKNPTAFYLCASSIQPSGTYEQYFGPGTRLTVT.

This clone turned up a few times. The J gene is TRBJ2-1, the V gene TRBV5-6; no clear D. Germline CDR1 and CDR2: SGHDT and YYEEEE. V was cut by 1 base and J by 3 bases, with 14 bases left in between. The CDR3 length is 16 residues. For the CDR3, the DNA is TGTGCCAGCAGCTTGCTTCCAGGTAGTAGCTACAATGAGCAGTTCTTC. This encodes CASSLLPGSSYNEQFF.

V is TRBV7-2 and J is TRBJ1-5, with D unresolved. Between the trimmed V and J ends, which lost 3 bases and 4 bases, there was a span of 13 bases. The CDR3 covers 15 residues. CDR1 and CDR2 from the germline V gene are SGHTA and FQGNSA. The CDR3 DNA reads TGTGCCAGCAGCTTTGCGGGAATGGGGAATCAGCCCCAGCATTTT. Amino acid sequence: CASSFAGMGNQPQHF.

V gene TRBV27 combines with J gene TRBJ2-7; 10 bases line up with TRBD1. The junction had 9 bases not matched to a gene; V was cut back by 5 bases and J by 5 bases. Germline V gene lookup returns CDR1 MNHEY and CDR2 SMNVEV (reference sequence). The CDR3 loop spans 15 amino acids. CDR3 nucleotide sequence: TGTGCCAGCAGTCCGCGGGACAGGGGAGGGCACGAGCAGTACTTC. This translates into CASSPRDRGGHEQYF.

This clone has just a few counts. The rearrangement uses TRBV27 and TRBJ2-7; 8 bases are a match to TRBD1. The CDR3 runs 15 residues. CDR1 MNHEY and CDR2 SMNVEV come from the germline V gene (reference sequence). V shed 6 bases and J 3 bases; nucleotides not matched to a gene: 10. The CDR3 bases are TGTGCCAGCAGCCGTATGGGGACAGGCTACTACGAGCAGTACTTC. Translation gives CASSRMGTGYYEQYF.

This chain uses TRBV7-2 with TRBJ2-1; TRBD2 matches 9 bases. The CDR3 is made up of 15 amino acids. Trimming at V came to 5 bases and at J to 4 bases, leaving 6 bases not matched to a gene. Germline loops: CDR1 SGHTA, CDR2 FQGNSA. CDR3 region: CASSPTTSGYNEQFF. The DNA for the CDR3 is TGTGCCAGCAGCCCCACGACTAGCGGTTACAATGAGCAGTTCTTC. The variable domain in full, completed from reference TRBV7-2 and TRBJ2-1, reads GAGVSQSPSNKVTEKGKDVELRCDPISGHTALYWYRQSLGQGLEFLIYFQGNSAPDKSGLPSDRFSAERTGGSVSTLTIQRTQQEDSAVYLCASSPTTSGYNEQFFGPGTRLTVL.

Concerning this clone: One end of the junction does not line up with germline, which may come from a read error. The J gene is TRBJ2-7, the V gene TRBV7-9; TRBD1 aligns across 7 bases. The CDR3 consists of 12 residues. Germline assignment: CDR1 SEHNR and CDR2 FQNEAQ (reference sequence). The CDR3 loop reads CSSSLDRDEQYF. CDR3 in DNA: TGTTCCAGCAGCCTAGACAGGGACGAGCAGTACTTC.

This chain joins TRBV20-1 and TRBJ2-3, with D uncertain. V lost 2 bases and J 3 bases, leaving 3 bases between the germline ends. Germline values: CDR1 DFQATT, CDR2 SNEGSKA (reference sequence). The CDR3 sequence is 11 residues long. The CDR3 region is CSARQTDTQYF. The CDR3 nucleotides are TGCAGTGCTAGACAGACAGATACGCAGTATTTT.